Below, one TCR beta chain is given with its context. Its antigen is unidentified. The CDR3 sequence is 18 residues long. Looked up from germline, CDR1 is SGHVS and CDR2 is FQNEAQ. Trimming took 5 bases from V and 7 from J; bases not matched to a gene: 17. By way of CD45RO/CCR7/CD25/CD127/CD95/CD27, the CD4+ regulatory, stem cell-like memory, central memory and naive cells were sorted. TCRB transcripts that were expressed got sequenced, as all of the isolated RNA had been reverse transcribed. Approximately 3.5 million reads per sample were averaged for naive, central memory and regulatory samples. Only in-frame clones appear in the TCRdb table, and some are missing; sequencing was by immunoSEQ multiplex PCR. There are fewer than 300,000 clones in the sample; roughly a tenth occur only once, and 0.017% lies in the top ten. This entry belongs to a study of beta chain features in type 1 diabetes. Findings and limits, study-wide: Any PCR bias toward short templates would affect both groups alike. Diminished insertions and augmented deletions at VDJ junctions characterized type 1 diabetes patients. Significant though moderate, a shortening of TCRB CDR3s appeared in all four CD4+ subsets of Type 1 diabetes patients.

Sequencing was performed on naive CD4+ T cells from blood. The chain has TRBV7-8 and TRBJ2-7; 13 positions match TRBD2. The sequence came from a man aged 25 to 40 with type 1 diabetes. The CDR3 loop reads CASSGWTSGGSSTGEQYF. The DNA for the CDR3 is TGTGCCAGCAGCGGTTGGACTAGCGGGGGTTCAAGTACGGGTGAGCAGTACTTC.